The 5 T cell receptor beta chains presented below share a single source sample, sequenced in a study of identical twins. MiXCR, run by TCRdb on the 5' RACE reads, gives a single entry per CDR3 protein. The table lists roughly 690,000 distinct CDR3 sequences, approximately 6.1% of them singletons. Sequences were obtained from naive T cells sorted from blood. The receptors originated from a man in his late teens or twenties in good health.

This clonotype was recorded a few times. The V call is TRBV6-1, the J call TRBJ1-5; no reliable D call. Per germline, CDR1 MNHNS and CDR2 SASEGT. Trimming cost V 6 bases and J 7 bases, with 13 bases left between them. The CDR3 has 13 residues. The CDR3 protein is CASSSRGHQPQHF. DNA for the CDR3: TGTGCCAGCAGCTCCCGGGGTCACCAGCCCCAGCATTTT.

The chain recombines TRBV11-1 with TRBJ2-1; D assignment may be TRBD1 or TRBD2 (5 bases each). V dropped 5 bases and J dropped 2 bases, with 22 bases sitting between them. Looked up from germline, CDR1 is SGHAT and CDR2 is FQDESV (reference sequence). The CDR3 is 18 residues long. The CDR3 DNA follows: TGTGCCAGCAGCACTCGTGGGCTTCCGGGACGCCCCTACAATGAGCAGTTCTTC. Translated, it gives CASSTRGLPGRPYNEQFF.

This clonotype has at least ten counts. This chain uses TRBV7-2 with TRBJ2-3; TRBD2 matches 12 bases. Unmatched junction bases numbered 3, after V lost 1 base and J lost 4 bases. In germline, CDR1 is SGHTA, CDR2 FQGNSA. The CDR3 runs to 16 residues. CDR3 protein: CASSLDRLAGADTQYF. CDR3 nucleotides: TGTGCCAGCAGCTTAGATCGACTAGCGGGAGCAGATACGCAGTATTTT.

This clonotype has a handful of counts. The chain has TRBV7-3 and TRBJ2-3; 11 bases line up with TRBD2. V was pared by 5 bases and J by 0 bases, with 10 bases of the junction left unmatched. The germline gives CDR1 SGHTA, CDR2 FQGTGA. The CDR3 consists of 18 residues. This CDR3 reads CASSKRLAGTTSTDTQYF. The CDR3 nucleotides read TGTGCCAGCAGCAAAAGACTAGCGGGGACGACTAGCACAGATACGCAGTATTTT.

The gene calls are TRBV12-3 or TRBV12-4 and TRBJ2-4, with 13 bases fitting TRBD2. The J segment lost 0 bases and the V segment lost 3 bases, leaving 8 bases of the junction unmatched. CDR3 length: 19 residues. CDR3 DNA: TGTGCCAGCAGTTTGCCCGGGACTAGCGGGACCTTAGCCAAAAACATTCAGTACTTC. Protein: CASSLPGTSGTLAKNIQYF.